This TCR beta chain was found in a study of blood T cell repertoires in COVID-19. In the study's own analysis: Amplification of reference gene primers was used by the study to estimate nucleated cell counts. TCRdb's copy holds only in-frame clones and misses some; the assay was immunoSEQ multiplex PCR. The V and J calls and clone size come from that table; D and trimming were worked out from the DNA. Of almost 400,000 clones in the sample, roughly 86% were seen once. Germline CDR1 SGHRS, CDR2 YFSETQ. V lost 0 bases to trimming and J lost 0 bases, with 13 bases between them. The length of the CDR3 is 16 residues. Assignment of participants to cohorts was predicated upon participant-reported clinical history. Two negative PCRs, clearance, or symptom resolution characterized the recovered Cohort 3 donors.

V gene TRBV5-1 combines with J gene TRBJ2-7, with a weak D call TRBD1 (6 bases). This clonotype originated in a woman in her twenties or thirties who had recovered from COVID-19. Sample: PBMCs or T cells enriched from blood (not recorded which). The CDR3 nucleotides read TGCGCCAGCAGCTTGGCCAGGGGCAAAAGCTCCTACGAGCAGTACTTC. Protein: CASSLARGKSSYEQYF.